The table lists the clone carrying this T cell receptor beta chain with a count of one. A single base separates this from a much larger clone, so it may be a read error. The data were taken from a study of molecular identifiers for immune sequencing clone quantification. Via MiXCR, TCRdb re-called the PCR reads, giving one row per CDR3 protein. The sample consists of about 320,000 distinct CDR3 sequences, roughly a quarter of them appearing once. Germline V CDR1 and CDR2: KGHDR, SFDVKD. The CDR3 runs 12 residues. The chain recombines TRBV24-1 with TRBJ2-1; a possible D gene is TRBD2 (5 bases). This TCR was recovered from a human donor in good health. Some libraries in this study had Jurkat cell RNA spiked in. Sequencing was performed on naive CD8+ T cells from blood, with Jurkat cell RNA spiked in. Subset defined: FACS-sorted CD8+CD4-CCR7+CD45RA+ naive T cells. CDR3: CAPSDLASEPFF. Written as DNA, the CDR3 is TGTGCCCCCAGTGATTTAGCGTCTGAGCCGTTCTTC.